These 6 T cell receptor beta chains came from one sample sequenced in a study of T cells in Graves' hyperthyroidism and ophthalmopathy. Researchers took RNA transcripts and amplified the TCR beta CDR3 regions from them. HTBI primers were the set used in a first-round RT-PCR of the TCR CDR3. MiXCR, applied by TCRdb to the multiplex PCR reads, yields one record per CDR3 protein. The sample lists around 500,000 distinct CDR3 sequences; 13% to 15% were seen once. Sequencing was done on a sample of blood. The receptors shown here come from a woman between 18 and 29 years old with Graves' hyperthyroidism.

The table lists this clonotype with many counts. CDR3 protein: CASSTSSYNSPLHF. For the CDR3, the DNA is TGTGCCAGCAGTACGAGCTCCTATAATTCACCCCTCCACTTT. The chain carries TRBV27 and TRBJ1-6; D unclear. The CDR3 length is 14 residues. Deletions cut 5 bases from V and 0 bases from J, with 5 bases between. The germline V gene encodes CDR1 MNHEY and CDR2 SMNVEV (reference sequence).

This sequence joins TRBV18 and TRBJ2-7; 7 bases fit TRBD2. Germline loops: CDR1 KGHSH, CDR2 LQKENI. This CDR3 comprises 15 residues. Germline trimming cut 6 bases from V and 0 bases from J; bases unmatched to any gene: 8. CDR3 sequence reads: CASSPGVAGSYEQYV. The CDR3 DNA is TGTGCCAGCTCTCCCGGGGTAGCGGGCTCCTACGAGCAGTACGTC.

The V and J genes are TRBV5-1 and TRBJ1-5; D remains ambiguous. Between the trimmed V and J ends, which lost 2 bases and 10 bases, there was a span of 19 bases. There are 15 residues in the CDR3. Germline V gene lookup returns CDR1 SGHRS and CDR2 YFSETQ. CDR3 protein: CASSLLGVGKGPQHF. In nucleotides, the CDR3 is TGCGCCAGCAGCTTACTGGGAGTTGGAAAAGGACCCCAGCATTTT.

This clonotype was recorded at least ten times. This chain links TRBV18 with TRBJ1-1, with D possibly being TRBD1 (6 bases). The CDR3 length is 14 residues. Germline V gene sequence: CDR1 KGHSH, CDR2 LQKENI. With 9 bases removed from V and 6 bases from J, the gap between germline ends came to 20 bases. The CDR3 DNA sequence: TGTGCCAGTCAAATACAGGGTGGTCTGGCTGAAGCTTTCTTT. This sequence encodes CASQIQGGLAEAFF.

The sample holds one count of this clonotype. J is TRBJ2-1 and V is TRBV9; 10 bases are shared with TRBD2. The V and J ends lost 3 bases and 2 bases, in that order; junction bases with no gene match: 2. This CDR3 region has 15 residues. Germline V gene sequence: CDR1 SGDLS, CDR2 YYNGEE. Here the CDR3 reads CASSAGLATYNEQFF. Here the CDR3 DNA reads TGTGCCAGCAGCGCGGGACTAGCGACCTACAATGAGCAGTTCTTC. Drawing the rest from reference TRBV9 and TRBJ2-1, the complete variable domain is DSGVTQTPKHLITATGQRVTLRCSPRSGDLSVYWYQQSLDQGLQFLIQYYNGEERAKGNILERFSAQQFPDLHSELNLSSLELGDSALYFCASSAGLATYNEQFFGPGTRLTVL.

This clonotype has ten or more counts. The chain couples TRBV30 to TRBJ2-5; D unresolved. From germline, CDR1 is GTSNPN and CDR2 SVGIG (reference sequence). The CDR3 loop spans 14 amino acids. Deletions cut 7 bases from V and 1 base from J, with 16 bases between. The CDR3 sequence is CALRTAGIQETQYF. The CDR3 nucleotides are TGTGCCTTAAGGACCGCCGGCATCCAAGAGACCCAGTACTTC.